These T cell receptor beta chains were read from a single sample in a study of T cell changes during pregnancy in multiple sclerosis. Method: immunoSEQ multiplex PCR; TCRdb's copy keeps in-frame clones and lacks some. Among tens of thousands of clones listed, about 93% were seen once. The material was CD4+ T cells from peripheral blood mononuclear cells, obtained in the second trimester of pregnancy. These receptors were collected from a female donor with multiple sclerosis, enrolled in a pregnancy study. The CDR3 runs from the conserved cysteine through the conserved F or W. D genes are given only for firm matches. Size is stated for part of the rows, as once, few or many counts, or as a class when the clone is expanded.

size	V	D	length	J	DNA	CDR3
-	TRBV28	-	12	TRBJ1-4	TGTGCCAGCAGTTTAAACGGTGAAAAACTGTTTTTT	CASSLNGEKLFF
-	TRBV10-3	-	15	TRBJ1-5	TGTGCCATCAGTGATACCGGGACACCAAATCAGCCCCAGCATTTT	CAISDTGTPNQPQHF
-	TRBV5-6	-	13	TRBJ1-2	TGTGCCAGCAGCTTATCCGGGACTAATGGCTACACCTTC	CASSLSGTNGYTF
-	TRBV5-1	TRBD1	18	TRBJ1-1	TGCGCCAGCAGCTTGAGGGGTGGGGACAGTCGGTTGAACACTGAAGCTTTCTTT	CASSLRGGDSRLNTEAFF
-	TRBV6-6	TRBD1	16	TRBJ1-1	TGTGCCAGCAGTTACACTGGACAGGGGGCGCCTACTGAAGCTTTCTTT	CASSYTGQGAPTEAFF
-	TRBV5-4	TRBD1	14	TRBJ1-5	TGTGCCAGCAGCGATGGGACAGGCAATCAGCCCCAGCATTTT	CASSDGTGNQPQHF
-	TRBV10-3	TRBD2	14	TRBJ2-3	TGTGCCATCAGCCTGGGGGGGGGAGCAGATACGCAGTATTTT	CAISLGGGADTQYF
-	TRBV28	-	17	TRBJ1-3	TGTGCCAGCAGTGTGGGGAACAGGCCCTCCTCTGGAAACACCATATATTTT	CASSVGNRPSSGNTIYF
-	TRBV5-1	-	16	TRBJ2-7	TGCGCCAGCAGCTTAAGGGGCGCTGGTGATCACTACGAGCAGTACTTC	CASSLRGAGDHYEQYF
-	TRBV10-3	-	14	TRBJ2-5	TGTGCCATCAGCCCCGGCGGGCCCCAAGAGACCCAGTACTTC	CAISPGGPQETQYF
-	TRBV2	TRBD1	13	TRBJ1-1	TGTGCCGGAGAGACAGGGGGCAGGACTGAAGCTTTCTTT	CAGETGGRTEAFF
-	TRBV7-2	TRBD1	15	TRBJ2-7	TGTGCCAGCAGCTTAGCGACAGGGCACATCTACGAGCAGTACTTC	CASSLATGHIYEQYF
-	TRBV28	TRBD2	17	TRBJ2-3	TGTGCCAGCAGTTTCACTAGGCTAGCGGGTACCACAGATACGCAGTATTTT	CASSFTRLAGTTDTQYF
-	TRBV27	TRBD2	15	TRBJ2-1	TGTGCCAGCAGTTTAGGATTAGCGGGATACAATGAGCAGTTCTTC	CASSLGLAGYNEQFF
-	TRBV30	-	15	TRBJ2-6	TGTGCCTGGAGTCGGGGAACGGGTGGGGCCAACGTCCTGACTTTC	CAWSRGTGGANVLTF
once	TRBV19	-	16	TRBJ2-1	TGTGCCAGTAGTAGGTCAGGGTCAAGCTCCTACAATGAGCAGTTCTTC	CASSRSGSSSYNEQFF
-	TRBV30	TRBD2	14	TRBJ2-3	TGTGCCTGGAAAAAAATAGCGGGCGAAGATACGCAGTATTTT	CAWKKIAGEDTQYF
-	TRBV7-9	TRBD1	18	TRBJ1-2	TGTGCCAGCAGCTTAGCCCTCAAGGACAGGGGTGGGTCCTATGGCTACACCTTC	CASSLALKDRGGSYGYTF
-	TRBV11-1	-	16	TRBJ2-1	TGTGCCAGCAGCTTAAGTGGACAGGGAGGGCCGAATGAGCAGTTCTTC	CASSLSGQGGPNEQFF
-	TRBV9	-	19	TRBJ1-4	TGTGCCAGCAGCGTAGAGGCCTACCAGCAGATTGGCGGTAATGAAAAACTGTTTTTT	CASSVEAYQQIGGNEKLFF
-	TRBV7-3	TRBD2	17	TRBJ2-1	TGTGCCAGCAGCTTATACGCGGCGACTAGCGGGAGTAATGAGCAGTTCTTC	CASSLYAATSGSNEQFF
-	TRBV11-2	-	17	TRBJ1-2	TGTGCCAGCAGCTTAACAGGCTCCTCCGCTACTAACTATGGCTACACCTTC	CASSLTGSSATNYGYTF
-	TRBV5-1	TRBD2	16	TRBJ2-3	TGCGCCAGCAGCAGGGGACTAGCGGGAGCATCTGATACGCAGTATTTT	CASSRGLAGASDTQYF
-	TRBV6-5	-	15	TRBJ2-5	TGTGCCAGCAGTAACACACAGGGACCCGGGGAGACCCAGTACTTC	CASSNTQGPGETQYF
once	TRBV29-1	TRBD2	16	TRBJ2-6	TGCAGCGCCCGACTAGCGCGCGTCTCTGGGGCCAACGTCCTGACTTTC	CSARLARVSGANVLTF
-	TRBV28	-	12	TRBJ2-7	TGTGCCAGCAGTTTATCGAGGTCCAACCAGTACTTC	CASSLSRSNQYF
-	TRBV28	-	13	TRBJ1-3	TGTGCCACCGACGACAGTATTGGAAACACCATATATTTT	CATDDSIGNTIYF
-	TRBV6-1	-	15	TRBJ2-2	TGTGCCAGCAGTGAATGGTCAAGGGGCACCGGGGAGCTGTTTTTT	CASSEWSRGTGELFF
-	TRBV4-2	TRBD1	15	TRBJ1-1	TGTGCCAGTTTTTCCGGGACAGAAGTTTCGGATGAAGCTTTCTTT	CASFSGTEVSDEAFF
-	TRBV6-6	-	13	TRBJ2-7	TGTGCCAGCTCCGTGGGGGCCTCCTACGAGCAGTACTTC	CASSVGASYEQYF
-	TRBV7-6	-	13	TRBJ2-1	TGTGCCAGCAGCTTAGGCCAGGTTCTACCCAAGTTCTTC	CASSLGQVLPKFF
-	TRBV7-3	-	13	TRBJ1-5	TGTGCCAGCAGCTTGGGAAGGGGCCAGCCCCAGCATTTT	CASSLGRGQPQHF
-	TRBV28	TRBD1	13	TRBJ1-2	TGTGCCAGCCACTCGAGGGGGCGTGAGGGCTACACCTTC	CASHSRGREGYTF
-	TRBV5-1	-	13	TRBJ2-3	TGCGCCAGCGCAAGGGGTAGCACAGATACGCAGTATTTT	CASARGSTDTQYF
-	TRBV19	-	12	TRBJ1-2	TGTGCCGCAGAAGCGCGGGTGGGCGGCTACACCTTC	CAAEARVGGYTF
-	TRBV2	TRBD2	18	TRBJ2-5	TGTGCCAGCAGTCCAGCTCGACTAGCGGGAGGGCGGGGAGAGACCCAGTACTTC	CASSPARLAGGRGETQYF
-	TRBV19	-	14	TRBJ1-5	TGTGCCAGTAGTATAGGCAGGGCCTGGCAGCCCCAGCATTTT	CASSIGRAWQPQHF
-	TRBV30	-	18	TRBJ2-7	TGTGCCTGGAGTGTACAATTTGGAGGGTTGGTGGGGTCCTACGAGCAGTACTTC	CAWSVQFGGLVGSYEQYF
-	TRBV5-4	TRBD2	15	TRBJ2-5	TGTGCCAGCCAAACTAGCGGGAGGGCCGGGGAGACCCAGTACTTC	CASQTSGRAGETQYF
-	TRBV5-1	TRBD1	13	TRBJ2-7	TGCGCCAGCAGCGGAACAGGGGTCCACGAGCAGTACTTC	CASSGTGVHEQYF